These T cell receptor beta chains were read from a single sample in a study of T cells in Graves' hyperthyroidism and ophthalmopathy. TCRdb re-called the multiplex PCR reads through MiXCR, storing one row per CDR3 protein. This sample has over 550,000 distinct CDR3 sequences; about a sixth occur once, and the top ten carry around a sixth. The sequencing input was blood. The receptors originated from a woman younger than 30 with Graves' hyperthyroidism. Each CDR3 is given with its conserved first and last residue. D genes are given only for firm matches. Expanded clones get a size class; other rows say once, few or many, or leave the size out.

D gene	V gene	J gene	clone size	CDR3 DNA	CDR3 protein
-	TRBV6-1	TRBJ2-7	-	TGTGCCAGCATCAAAGGACTGACGGTGGGCGAGCAGTACTTC	CASIKGLTVGEQYF
TRBD2	TRBV9	TRBJ2-1	few	TGTGCCAGCAGCGCCGGGGGCGGGAGGGCCTCCTACAATGAGCAGTTCTTC	CASSAGGGRASYNEQFF
TRBD2	TRBV13	TRBJ2-3	-	TGTGCCAGCAGCGTAGGTGGGACTAGGGGGACAGATACGCAGTATTTT	CASSVGGTRGTDTQYF
-	TRBV11-2	TRBJ1-3	many	TGTGCCAGCAGATCGTCGGGCTTCTCTGGAAACACCATATATTTT	CASRSSGFSGNTIYF
-	TRBV20-1	TRBJ2-1	few	TGCAGTGCCAACAAGGGGGGGTCCTACAATGAGCAGTTCTTC	CSANKGGSYNEQFF
TRBD1	TRBV5-1	TRBJ2-1	-	TGCGCCAGCAGCGCCATGAACTACAGGGGTTCGGACGAGCAGTTCTTC	CASSAMNYRGSDEQFF
-	TRBV20-1	TRBJ2-7	few	TGCAGTGCTATGGACGCGAGTCTAAATGAGGGGGAGCAGTACTTC	CSAMDASLNEGEQYF
TRBD2	TRBV5-1	TRBJ2-1	many	TGCGCCAGCAGCTACGGACTAGACAATGAGCAGTTCTTC	CASSYGLDNEQFF
-	TRBV5-1	TRBJ2-3	-	TGCGCCAGCCAACCCGGGGGGCCCACAGATACGCAGTATTTT	CASQPGGPTDTQYF
-	TRBV13	TRBJ2-7	few	TGTGCCAGCAGCTTGAGGGAATCCGAGCAGTACTTC	CASSLRESEQYF
TRBD1	TRBV6-1	TRBJ1-1	many	TGTGCCAGCAGTCCTACAGGGGGGGGGAACACTGAAGCTTTCTTT	CASSPTGGGNTEAFF
-	TRBV20-1	TRBJ2-1	-	TGCAGTGCTAGTCCCGCCGGTAGGTCCTACAATGAGCAGTTCTTC	CSASPAGRSYNEQFF
TRBD1	TRBV20-1	TRBJ1-2	few	TGCAGTGCGGGGACAGGAAACTATGGCTACACCTTC	CSAGTGNYGYTF
-	TRBV13	TRBJ2-1	-	TGTGCCAGCAGCTTATCCGGAGTTAGGTACAATGAGCAGTTCTTC	CASSLSGVRYNEQFF
-	TRBV2	TRBJ2-1	-	TGTGCCAGCAGTGACCCCGGGCAGCACCATGAGCAGTTCTTC	CASSDPGQHHEQFF
-	TRBV13	TRBJ2-2	-	TGTGCCAGCAGCTTAAGTCGAAGCGGAAGGAACACCGGGGAGCTGTTTTTT	CASSLSRSGRNTGELFF
TRBD1	TRBV12-3/TRBV12-4	TRBJ1-3	many	TGTGCCAGCAGTTCTGGGACAGGCTACTCTGGAAACACCATATATTTT	CASSSGTGYSGNTIYF
-	TRBV19	TRBJ1-5	many	TGTGCCAGTAGGTCCGAGATCCTGGGCAGCAATCAGCCCCAGCATTTT	CASRSEILGSNQPQHF
TRBD1	TRBV27	TRBJ2-1	-	TGTGCCAGCAGTTTACGTACAGGGGGAGCCTACAATGAGCAGTTCTTC	CASSLRTGGAYNEQFF
TRBD1	TRBV5-1	TRBJ2-3	-	TGCGCCAGCAGATTTAGACAGGGGGCCCCAGATACGCAGTATTTT	CASRFRQGAPDTQYF
-	TRBV27	TRBJ1-5	many	TGTGCCAGCAGTTTATCCAGGGGCGCGAGCAATCAGCCCCAGCATTTT	CASSLSRGASNQPQHF
-	TRBV9	TRBJ2-3	few	TGTGCCAGCAGCGTTATTCCGGGGATAAGCACAGATACGCAGTATTTT	CASSVIPGISTDTQYF
TRBD1	TRBV30	TRBJ1-2	-	TGTGCCGGGACAGGGGACGCCCTAACCTATGGCTACACCTTC	CAGTGDALTYGYTF
-	TRBV28	TRBJ1-4	-	TGTGCCAGCAGTTCGCCACGTCGGGGGGCCGCTAATGAAAAACTGTTTTTT	CASSSPRRGAANEKLFF
-	TRBV7-9	TRBJ2-5	-	TGTGCCAGCAGCGGAAGGGACCCCAGGGGAGAGACCCAGTACTTC	CASSGRDPRGETQYF
-	TRBV12-3/TRBV12-4	TRBJ1-3	-	TGTGCCAGCAGTTTTGGGGCGCCGCTCTCTGGAAACACCATATATTTT	CASSFGAPLSGNTIYF
-	TRBV12-3/TRBV12-4	TRBJ2-5	many	TGTGCCAGCAGTTTAGAAGTGGGACAACACCAAGAGACCCAGTACTTC	CASSLEVGQHQETQYF
-	TRBV6-2/TRBV6-3	TRBJ1-1	-	TGTGTCAGCAGTTACAAAGGGGACACTGAAGCTTTCTTT	CVSSYKGDTEAFF
-	TRBV28	TRBJ2-3	many	TGTGCCAGCCAATTAAGGTGGGCCGGCAGTGATACGCAGTATTTT	CASQLRWAGSDTQYF
-	TRBV10-3	TRBJ1-2	many	TGTGCCATCAGTGATCAGGGCGATGACCTTAACTATGGCTACACCTTC	CAISDQGDDLNYGYTF
-	TRBV7-2	TRBJ2-2	-	TGTGCCAGCAAAAGTGGACGGAACACCGGGGAGCTGTTTTTT	CASKSGRNTGELFF
-	TRBV7-3	TRBJ2-2	-	TGTGCCAGCAGCACACGGCGGGGACCAGGGGGTCCCGGGGAGCTGTTTTTT	CASSTRRGPGGPGELFF
TRBD2	TRBV7-9	TRBJ2-5	few	TGTGCCAGCAGGCCGGCGGGAGGGGTAGAGACCCAGTACTTC	CASRPAGGVETQYF
-	TRBV6-4	TRBJ2-5	few	TGTGCCAGCAGTGAACTTGGACTGAGGGGAGAGACCCAGTACTTC	CASSELGLRGETQYF
-	TRBV18	TRBJ2-7	few	TGTGCCAGCTCACCAAGGGCCCTTGACGGGAGAGCCACCTACGAGCAGTACTTC	CASSPRALDGRATYEQYF
-	TRBV6-1	TRBJ1-5	many	TGTGCCAGCAGTGAAGGGAGTCAGCCCCAGCATTTT	CASSEGSQPQHF
TRBD1	TRBV3-1	TRBJ2-5	-	TGTGCCAGCAGCAGTACCGGGACAGCAGAAGAGACCCAGTACTTC	CASSSTGTAEETQYF